What follows is one T cell receptor (beta chain) and its context. What it binds is not known. Using immunoSEQ multiplex PCR, the repertoire was profiled, and TCRdb retains in-frame clones only, with some absent. The sample has 95,000 or so clones, nearly 90% seen once. This specimen comes from a study of T cell responses to AZD1222 COVID-19 vaccine. General study findings and limits: Recipients of two AZD1222 doses showed rising Spike-specific TCR breadth and depth.

The length of the CDR3 is 14 residues. Between the trimmed V and J ends, which lost 4 bases and 4 bases, there was a span of 14 bases. Germline-derived CDR1 and CDR2 are SGHNT and YYREEE (reference sequence). The rearrangement uses TRBV5-4 and TRBJ1-1; D unclear. The sequences come from peripheral blood, collected on day 0 of AZD1222 vaccination. This sequence was found in an adult in good health. CDR3 sequence reads: CASSPRGKGTEAFF. CDR3 DNA sequence: TGTGCCAGCAGCCCGCGGGGTAAGGGCACTGAAGCTTTCTTT. Filled out from reference TRBV5-4 and TRBJ1-1, the complete variable domain reads ETGVTQSPTHLIKTRGQQVTLRCSSQSGHNTVSWYQQALGQGPQFIFQYYREEENGRGNFPPRFSGLQFPNYSSELNVNALELDDSALYLCASSPRGKGTEAFFGQGTRLTVV.